This is a list of T cell receptor beta chains from one sample in a study of blood T cell repertoires in COVID-19. Sequencing used immunoSEQ multiplex PCR; TCRdb keeps in-frame clones, though not all of them. The sample lists over 300,000 clones, around 82% occurring once. The sequenced sample was peripheral blood. Every receptor here comes from a woman aged 50 to 60 with acute or convalescent COVID-19. CDR3s include the opening cysteine and the closing phenylalanine or tryptophan. Each record gives: D gene, J gene, V gene, clone size, CDR3 DNA, CDR3 protein. The D gene is left open where the match is weak. Not all rows give a size; the values are once, few, many and, for expanded clones, a class.

. | TRBJ1-5 | TRBV5-1 | few | TGCGCCAGCAGCTCGGCAGGGGATCAGCCCCAGCATTTT | CASSSAGDQPQHF
. | TRBJ1-1 | TRBV14 | . | TGTGCCAGCAGTTATGTTTTGAACACTGAAGCTTTCTTT | CASSYVLNTEAFF
. | TRBJ2-2 | TRBV5-4 | . | TGTGCCAGCAGCCGAACTACCGGGGAAACCGGGGAGCTGTTTTTT | CASSRTTGETGELFF
TRBD2 | TRBJ2-1 | TRBV4-3 | . | TGCGCCAGCAGCCCCAGACTAGCGGCCTACAATGAGCAGTTCTTC | CASSPRLAAYNEQFF
TRBD1 | TRBJ1-6 | TRBV5-1 | . | TGCGCCAGCAGCTTGGCGGGGACAGTTTATAATTCACCCCTCCACTTT | CASSLAGTVYNSPLHF
TRBD1 | TRBJ1-6 | TRBV28 | . | TGTGCCAGCAGTTTAGTTTCACAGGGGAGTTCACCCCTCCACTTT | CASSLVSQGSSPLHF
. | TRBJ2-5 | TRBV12-5 | . | TGTGCTAGTGGTAGAGGCACGGGGGAGACCCAGTACTTC | CASGRGTGETQYF
. | TRBJ1-1 | TRBV3-1/TRBV3-2 | once | TGTGCCAGCAGCTTTGCTCGGGACACTGAAGCTTTCTTT | CASSFARDTEAFF
. | TRBJ1-6 | TRBV6-5 | . | TGTGCCAGCAGTTACTCGGGGGCAGCTTCACCCCTCCACTTT | CASSYSGAASPLHF
TRBD2 | TRBJ2-5 | TRBV19 | once | TGTGCCAGTAGTACCTGGACTAGCGGCAAAGAGACCCAGTACTTC | CASSTWTSGKETQYF
. | TRBJ1-6 | TRBV25-1 | . | TGTGCCAGCAGTGAAGTTCCCGGGGGGAATTCACCCCTCCACTTT | CASSEVPGGNSPLHF
TRBD1 | TRBJ1-5 | TRBV29-1 | . | TGCAGCGTTGAAGAAGGGACAGGCGGCAGTCAGCCCCAGCATTTT | CSVEEGTGGSQPQHF
TRBD1 | TRBJ1-1 | TRBV7-2 | . | TGTGCCAGCAGCCAAGACAGGGAGAGGACTGAAGCTTTCTTT | CASSQDRERTEAFF
TRBD1 | TRBJ1-5 | TRBV15 | . | TGTGCCACCAGCAGAGGGGGGACAGGAGATAATCAGCCCCAGCATTTT | CATSRGGTGDNQPQHF
TRBD1 | TRBJ1-2 | TRBV28 | . | TGTGCCGGAGGGACAGGTCTGAGCTACACCTTC | CAGGTGLSYTF
TRBD2 | TRBJ2-5 | TRBV10-3 | few | TGTGCCATCAGTGAGGGGACTAGCGGGGGGGGCAAGGAGACCCAGTACTTC | CAISEGTSGGGKETQYF